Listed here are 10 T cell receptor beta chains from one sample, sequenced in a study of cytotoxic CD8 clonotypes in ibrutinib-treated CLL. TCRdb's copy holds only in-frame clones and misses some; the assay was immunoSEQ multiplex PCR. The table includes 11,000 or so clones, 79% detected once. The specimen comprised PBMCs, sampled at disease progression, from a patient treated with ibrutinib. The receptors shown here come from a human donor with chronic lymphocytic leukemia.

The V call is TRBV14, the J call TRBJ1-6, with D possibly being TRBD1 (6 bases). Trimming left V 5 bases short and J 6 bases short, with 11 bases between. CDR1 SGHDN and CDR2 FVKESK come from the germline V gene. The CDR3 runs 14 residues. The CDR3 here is CASSFEGGNSPLHF. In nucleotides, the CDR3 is TGTGCCAGCAGCTTTGAGGGGGGTAATTCACCCCTCCACTTT. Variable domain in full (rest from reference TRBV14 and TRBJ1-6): EAGVTQFPSHSVIEKGQTVTLRCDPISGHDNLYWYRRVMGKEIKFLLHFVKESKQDESGMPNNRFLAERTGGTYSTLKVQPAELEDSGVYFCASSFEGGNSPLHFGNGTRLTVT.

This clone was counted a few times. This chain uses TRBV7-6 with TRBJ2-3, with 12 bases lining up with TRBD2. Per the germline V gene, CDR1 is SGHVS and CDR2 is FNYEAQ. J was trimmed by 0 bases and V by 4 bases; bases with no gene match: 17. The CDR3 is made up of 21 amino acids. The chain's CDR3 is CASSSLLGGGGLAGSTDTQYF. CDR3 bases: TGTGCCAGCAGCTCCCTTTTGGGGGGCGGTGGACTAGCGGGAAGCACAGATACGCAGTATTTT.

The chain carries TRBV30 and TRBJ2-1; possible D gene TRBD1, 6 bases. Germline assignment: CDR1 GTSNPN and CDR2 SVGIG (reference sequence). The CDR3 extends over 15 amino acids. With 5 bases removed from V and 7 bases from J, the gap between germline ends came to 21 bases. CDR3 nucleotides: TGTGCCTGGGAGGGGGAAGGTAGGAGAGGGAATGAGCAGTTCTTC. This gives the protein CAWEGEGRRGNEQFF. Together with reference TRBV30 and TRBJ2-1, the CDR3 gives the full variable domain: SQTIHQWPATLVQPVGSPLSLECTVEGTSNPNLYWYRQAAGRGLQLLFYSVGIGQISSEVPQNLSASRPQDRQFILSSKKLLLSDSGFYLCAWEGEGRRGNEQFFGPGTRLTVL.

CDR3 DNA sequence: TGTGCCAGCAGCCCGCCGGGACCTCCGAGGGGGGGGGAGCTGTTTTTT. It codes for CASSPPGPPRGGELFF. The chain joins TRBV2 to TRBJ2-2, with a tentative D call TRBD1 (6 bases). The V and J ends lost 6 bases and 8 bases respectively, with 22 bases between them. Per germline, CDR1 SNHLY and CDR2 FYNNEI. This CDR3 has 16 residues.

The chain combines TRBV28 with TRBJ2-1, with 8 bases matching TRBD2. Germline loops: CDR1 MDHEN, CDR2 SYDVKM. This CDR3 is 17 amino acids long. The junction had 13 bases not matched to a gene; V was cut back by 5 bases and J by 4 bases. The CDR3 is CASSQPRTSLEYNEQFF. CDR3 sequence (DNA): TGTGCCAGCAGTCAACCCCGGACTAGCCTTGAGTACAATGAGCAGTTCTTC.

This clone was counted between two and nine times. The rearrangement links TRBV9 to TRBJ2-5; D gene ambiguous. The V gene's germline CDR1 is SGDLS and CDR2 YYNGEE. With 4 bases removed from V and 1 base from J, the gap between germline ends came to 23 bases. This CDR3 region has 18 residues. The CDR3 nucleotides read TGTGCCAGCAGCCTCTCCAACCGAGGACCGACGACCCAAGAGACCCAGTACTTC. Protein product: CASSLSNRGPTTQETQYF.

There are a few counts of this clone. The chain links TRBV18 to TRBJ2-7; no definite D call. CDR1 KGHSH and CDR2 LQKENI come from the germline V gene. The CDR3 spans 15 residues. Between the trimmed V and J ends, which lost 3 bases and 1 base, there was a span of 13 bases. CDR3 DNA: TGTGCCAGCTCACCGCGGCACGGCGGTTCCTACGAGCAGTACTTC. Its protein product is CASSPRHGGSYEQYF.

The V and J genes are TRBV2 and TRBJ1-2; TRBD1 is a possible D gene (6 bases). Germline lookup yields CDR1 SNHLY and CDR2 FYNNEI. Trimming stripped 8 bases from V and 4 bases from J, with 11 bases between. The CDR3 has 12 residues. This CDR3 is CASAGGRYGYTF. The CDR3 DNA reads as TGTGCCAGCGCGGGGGGCCGCTATGGCTACACCTTC.

CDR3 bases: TGTGCATACACCGGGGAGCTGTTTTTT. Encoded protein: CAYTGELFF. This chain connects TRBV28 to TRBJ2-2; no definite D call. The CDR3 loop spans 9 amino acids. The germline gives CDR1 MDHEN, CDR2 SYDVKM. Based on the CDR3 plus reference TRBV28 and TRBJ2-2, the full variable domain is DVKVTQSSRYLVKRTGEKVFLECVQDMDHENMFWYRQDPGLGLRLIYFSYDVKMKEKGDIPEGYSVSREKKERFSLILESASTNQTSMYLCAYTGELFFGEGSRLTVL.

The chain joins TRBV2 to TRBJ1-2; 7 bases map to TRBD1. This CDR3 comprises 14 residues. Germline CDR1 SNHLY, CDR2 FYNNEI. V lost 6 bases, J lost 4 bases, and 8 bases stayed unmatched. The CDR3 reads CASSVTGQGYGYTF. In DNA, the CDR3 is TGTGCCAGCAGCGTGACAGGGCAGGGCTATGGCTACACCTTC. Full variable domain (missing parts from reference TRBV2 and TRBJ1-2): EPEVTQTPSHQVTQMGQEVILRCVPISNHLYFYWYRQILGQKVEFLVSFYNNEISEKSEIFDDQFSVERPDGSNFTLKIRSTKLEDSAMYFCASSVTGQGYGYTFGSGTRLTVV.